The sample holds many counts of the clone carrying this T cell receptor (beta chain). With TRAV- and TRBV-specific primers, first-strand cDNA was made, covering the alpha and beta chains. TCR amplification used 20 to 25 PCR cycles, a constant-region primer and a V-primer adapter. TCRdb redid the calling of the reads with MiXCR, one entry per CDR3 protein. The sample yields just over 90,000 distinct CDR3 sequences, roughly 20% seen once. The CDR3 runs 15 residues. Germline V CDR1 and CDR2: SGHAT, FQNNGV. The J segment lost 7 bases and the V segment lost 5 bases, leaving 8 bases of the junction unmatched. These data originate in a study of low-dose radiotherapy and immunotherapy resistance in tumors. The sample's time point: after trial treatment. Documented treatment: LDRT plus nivolumab, ipilimumab, low-dose cyclophosphamide and aspirin (RACIN trial).

The receptor was isolated from a female donor with ovarian cancer. The gene calls are TRBV11-2 and TRBJ2-1, with 10 bases matching TRBD2. The sample in question was PBMCs, obtained after low-dose radiotherapy plus immunotherapy. CDR3 DNA sequence: TGTGCCAGCAGCGCCTTGCTAGCGGGAGTAAATGAGCAGTTCTTC. Its protein is CASSALLAGVNEQFF.